These T cell receptor beta chains were read from a single sample in a study of T cell changes during pregnancy in multiple sclerosis. The table came from immunoSEQ multiplex PCR; TCRdb's copy has only in-frame clones and leaves some out. This table holds 65,000 to 85,000 clones, around 94% found once. Sequencing used CD4+ T cells from peripheral blood mononuclear cells, obtained after pregnancy. The receptors derive from a female donor with multiple sclerosis, enrolled in a pregnancy study. Both conserved end residues are trimmed from each CDR3. The order of the fields is D gene, V gene, J gene, CDR3 protein. The D gene is left open where the match is weak.

TRBD1	TRBV27	TRBJ2-7	ASASTGGPYEQY
TRBD1	TRBV6-5	TRBJ2-5	ASSYADRLTETQY
NA	TRBV2	TRBJ1-5	ASNGAANQPQH
NA	TRBV9	TRBJ1-1	ASSVEGGYTEAF
NA	TRBV5-1	TRBJ1-1	ASSLYSQGNTEAF
NA	TRBV29-1	TRBJ2-7	SGSGPSYEQY
TRBD1	TRBV7-3	TRBJ1-2	ASSRDRSGYGYT
TRBD1	TRBV30	TRBJ1-1	AWSDRGEAF
TRBD1	TRBV5-1	TRBJ2-3	ASSLPGQGSTDTQY
NA	TRBV6-6	TRBJ1-4	ASSGPQGGQEKLF
TRBD1	TRBV5-1	TRBJ2-7	ASSPDRGIYEQY
TRBD1	TRBV11-2	TRBJ1-1	ASSLDRGEAF
NA	TRBV30	TRBJ2-5	AWSVGAGAGGETQY
TRBD1	TRBV19	TRBJ2-3	ASSISGTGGANTQY
TRBD2	TRBV2	TRBJ2-1	ASSETSGKHNEQF
NA	TRBV7-3	TRBJ2-2	ASSAIAGAGKNTGELF
TRBD1	TRBV2	TRBJ1-4	ASKRWDSEEKLF
NA	TRBV5-6	TRBJ1-1	ASSPRPDSSYSYEAF
NA	TRBV30	TRBJ1-1	AWTSGRTEAF
NA	TRBV7-9	TRBJ1-2	ASSLVINREGYGYT
NA	TRBV5-6	TRBJ2-5	ASNYGTLQETQY
TRBD1	TRBV7-9	TRBJ2-6	ASSSIGTGFSGANVLT
TRBD1	TRBV10-3	TRBJ2-6	AIRTAGQGSSGANVLT
TRBD1	TRBV7-6	TRBJ1-6	ASSAGQVGPSPLH
TRBD1	TRBV14	TRBJ2-6	ASSPHRTGIFSGANVLT
NA	TRBV11-3	TRBJ2-1	ASSSSTGLNEQF
TRBD1	TRBV5-4	TRBJ1-5	ASSLMGQGDQPQH